These 6 T cell receptor beta chains came from one sample sequenced in a study of T cells expressing NK-cell markers. TCRdb re-called the 5' RACE reads, yielding one record per CDR3 amino acid sequence without DNA. The table lists about 460,000 distinct CDR3 sequences, with approximately 1.5% in the top ten. Sequenced material: blood T cells: a sorted CD56 or NKG2C T cell subset, CD4+ or CD8+ T cells, or bulk PBMC T cells (not recorded which). The receptor set was obtained from a woman aged 45-60 years in good health.

V is TRBV10-3 and J is TRBJ2-1; TCRdb designates TRBD2, a call that cannot be tested without DNA. Germline lookup yields CDR1 ENHRY and CDR2 SYGVKD. The CDR3 is made up of 17 amino acids. The CDR3 is CAIRGDRTSGIFNEQFF.

The chain is built from TRBV6-1 and TRBJ2-2; TCRdb indicates TRBD1, and absent DNA this call remains unverified. Germline assignment: CDR1 MNHNS and CDR2 SASEGT. CDR3 size: 15 residues. The CDR3 region is CASSLGRLDTGELFF.

The chain recombines TRBV12-3 or TRBV12-4 with TRBJ2-3; the TCRdb call, TRBD2, lacks DNA for checking. This CDR3 spans 15 amino acids. The CDR3: CASSLALAGVGTQYF.

The chain carries TRBV9 and TRBJ1-2. The CDR3 is made up of 13 amino acids. Germline V gene data show CDR1 as SGDLS and CDR2 as YYNGEE. CDR3 residues: CASSGIRGYGYTF.

The chain carries TRBV6-2 or TRBV6-3 and TRBJ2-3; with no DNA, the TCRdb D assignment of TRBD2 cannot be verified. CDR1 is MNHEY, CDR2 SVGEGT, per germline. The CDR3 totals 13 residues. The CDR3: CASGEVRTDTQYF.

The V and J genes are TRBV6-1 and TRBJ1-1. Germline CDR1 MNHNS, CDR2 SASEGT. This CDR3 contains 13 residues. The CDR3 loop is CASSEDGSTEAFF.